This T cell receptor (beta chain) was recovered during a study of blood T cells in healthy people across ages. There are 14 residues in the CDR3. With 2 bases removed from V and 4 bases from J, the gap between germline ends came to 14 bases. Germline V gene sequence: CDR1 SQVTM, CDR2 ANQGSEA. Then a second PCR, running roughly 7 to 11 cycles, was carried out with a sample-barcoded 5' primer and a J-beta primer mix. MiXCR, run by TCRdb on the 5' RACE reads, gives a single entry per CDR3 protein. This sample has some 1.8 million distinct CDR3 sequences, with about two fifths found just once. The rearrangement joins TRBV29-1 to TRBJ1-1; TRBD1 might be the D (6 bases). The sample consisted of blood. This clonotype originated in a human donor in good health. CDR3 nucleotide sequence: TGCAGCGTTGAAACACGGACAGCAGCCACTGAAGCTTTCTTT. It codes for CSVETRTAATEAFF.